This T cell receptor (beta chain) was profiled in a study of T-cell reconstitution after alpha-beta-depleted transplantation in children. The CDR3 loop spans 14 amino acids. Germline V CDR1 and CDR2: MNHNS, SASEGT. Worth noting for this clonotype: The junction shows a germline mismatch at one end, possibly a read error.

A TCRbeta library incorporating unique molecular identifiers was prepared. MiXCR, applied by TCRdb to the PCR reads, yields one record per CDR3 protein. This sample carries about 360,000 distinct CDR3 sequences, 10% to 15% of them seen once, and the ten largest clones take around 4.5%. The material sequenced was PBMCs, taken from the stem cell graft. The TCR was taken from a human donor who donated a stem cell graft to a child with Fanconi anemia. This chain connects TRBV6-1 to TRBJ1-1; D may be TRBD1 (5 bases). CDR3 loop: CATRRGRRLTETFF. DNA for the CDR3: TGTGCCACTCGAAGGGGCAGGCGTTTGACTGAAACTTTCTTT.